What follows are 3 T cell receptor beta chains derived from one specimen sequenced in a study of T cell repertoires in cytomegalovirus infection. TCRdb independently ran MiXCR on the reads; one entry per CDR3 protein. The table has fewer than 400,000 distinct CDR3 sequences, around a sixth seen once; the top ten hold about 10%. The sequencing input was PBMCs. These receptors all stem from a human donor in good health (CMV status not recorded). Some clones in this sample may be carry-over from other donors' samples.

This clonotype has a count of ten or more. The rearrangement uses TRBV7-2 and TRBJ2-7; 9 nucleotides align to TRBD2. The V gene end was trimmed by 7 bases and the J gene end by 3 bases; junction bases not matched to a gene: 4. Germline V gene lookup returns CDR1 SGHTA and CDR2 FQGNSA. This CDR3 comprises 13 residues. DNA for the CDR3: TGTGCCAGCAAGGCTAGCGGGGTCTACGAGCAGTACTTC. Translation gives CASKASGVYEQYF.

The V call is TRBV24-1, the J call TRBJ2-1, with 8 bases that match TRBD2. With V trimmed by 12 bases and J by 4 bases, 19 bases remained unmatched. The CDR3 extends over 17 amino acids. Germline V gene data show CDR1 as KGHDR and CDR2 as SFDVKD. The DNA of the CDR3 is TGTGCCGACAAAGCGGGAGTCTGTACGACAGGATACAATGAGCAGTTCTTC. It specifies CADKAGVCTTGYNEQFF.

This clonotype has at least ten counts. This chain joins TRBV7-2 and TRBJ1-5; D is possibly TRBD1 (5 bases). CDR1 is SGHTA, CDR2 FQGNSA, per germline. This CDR3 has 15 amino acids. Trimming took 3 bases from V and 4 from J, leaving 13 bases between them. The DNA for the CDR3 is TGTGCCAGCAGCTTTTCAGGGCAGACTAATCAGCCCCAGCATTTT. Protein: CASSFSGQTNQPQHF.